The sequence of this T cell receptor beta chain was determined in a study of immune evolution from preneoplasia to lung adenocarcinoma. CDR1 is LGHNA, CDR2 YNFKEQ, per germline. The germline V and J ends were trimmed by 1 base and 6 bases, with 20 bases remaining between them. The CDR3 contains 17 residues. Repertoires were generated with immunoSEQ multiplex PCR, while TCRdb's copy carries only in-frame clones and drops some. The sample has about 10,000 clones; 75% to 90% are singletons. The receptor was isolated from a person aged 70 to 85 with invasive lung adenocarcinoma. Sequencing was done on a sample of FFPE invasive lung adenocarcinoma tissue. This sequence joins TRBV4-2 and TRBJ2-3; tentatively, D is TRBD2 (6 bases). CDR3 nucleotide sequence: TGTGCCAGCAGCCAAGCGGGGCTAGCGAATTTTCCCGATACGCAGTATTTT. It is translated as CASSQAGLANFPDTQYF.